The 20 T cell receptor beta chains reported below all come from one sample, sequenced in a study of blood T cell repertoires in COVID-19. Some clones are missing from TCRdb's copy, which holds only in-frame ones; the method was immunoSEQ multiplex PCR. The sample records tens of thousands of clones, roughly nine tenths being singletons. Sequencing input: peripheral blood. Every receptor here comes from a man in his fifties with acute or convalescent COVID-19.

The rearrangement joins TRBV27 to TRBJ2-2, with 8 bases matching TRBD2. After removal of 8 bases from V and 7 bases from J, the junction contained 12 bases not matched to a gene. Germline CDR1 MNHEY, CDR2 SMNVEV (reference sequence). This CDR3 is built from 15 residues. Written as DNA, the CDR3 is TGTGCCAGCCAAGCTGGCGGGAGGATTGGCGGGGAGCTGTTTTTT. Its translation is CASQAGGRIGGELFF.

The sample holds one count of this clone. The chain joins TRBV7-2 to TRBJ1-3; no clear D gene. V dropped 5 bases and J dropped 0 bases, with 8 bases sitting between them. The V gene's germline CDR1 is SGHTA and CDR2 FQGNSA. This CDR3 region has 14 residues. CDR3 sequence: CASSPDISGNTIYF. CDR3 DNA: TGTGCCAGCAGCCCCGACATCTCTGGAAACACCATATATTTT.

The V gene is TRBV29-1, the J gene TRBJ1-1; TRBD1 matches at 10 bases. The ends lost 6 bases at V and 3 bases at J; junction bases unmatched: 4. Germline V gives CDR1 SQVTM, CDR2 ANQGSEA. CDR3 size: 13 residues. DNA of the CDR3: TGCAGCGTGAAGGGACAGGGGCACACTGAAGCTTTCTTT. Translating gives CSVKGQGHTEAFF. The entire variable domain, with the rest obtained from reference TRBV29-1 and TRBJ1-1, is as follows: SAVISQKPSRDICQRGTSLTIQCQVDSQVTMMFWYRQQPGQSLTLIATANQGSEATYESGFVIDKFPISRPNLTFSTLTVSNMSPEDSSIYLCSVKGQGHTEAFFGQGTRLTVV.

V is TRBV13 and J is TRBJ1-1; the D is unclear. Germline CDR1 reads PRHDT; CDR2 reads FYEKMQ (reference sequence). The V gene lost 5 bases and the J gene lost 5 bases, with 12 bases spanning the gap. This CDR3 comprises 13 residues. The DNA of the CDR3 is TGTGCCAGCAGCCCTGGGCCAGGTACTGAAGCTTTCTTT. This codes for CASSPGPGTEAFF. Drawing the rest from reference TRBV13 and TRBJ1-1, the complete variable domain is AAGVIQSPRHLIKEKRETATLKCYPIPRHDTVYWYQQGPGQDPQFLISFYEKMQSDKGSIPDRFSAQQFSDYHSELNMSSLELGDSALYFCASSPGPGTEAFFGQGTRLTVV.

This chain joins TRBV11-2 and TRBJ2-1; 8 nucleotides align to TRBD2. The V and J ends lost 5 bases and 5 bases, in that order; junction bases with no gene match: 11. This CDR3 has 16 amino acids. CDR1 and CDR2 from the germline V gene are SGHAT and FQNNGV. CDR3 region: CASSTGSLAGDNEQFF. CDR3 sequence (DNA): TGTGCCAGCAGCACGGGGAGCCTAGCGGGTGACAATGAGCAGTTCTTC.

Only one count was recorded for this clone. The gene calls are TRBV7-6 and TRBJ2-7; a possible D gene is TRBD2 (5 bases). The germline CDR1 and CDR2 sequences are SGHVS and FNYEAQ. There are 16 residues in the CDR3. V lost 2 bases, J lost 7 bases, and 21 bases lay in between. DNA for the CDR3: TGTGCCAGCAGCTTAAAAGCACCAGTCCCGCGGGTTGAGCAGTACGTC. It codes for CASSLKAPVPRVEQYV.

The rearrangement uses TRBV13 and TRBJ1-6; the D is unclear. This CDR3 comprises 14 residues. Germline V lookup: CDR1 PRHDT, CDR2 FYEKMQ (reference sequence). V lost 1 base and J lost 7, with 8 bases in between. The CDR3: CASSLERENSPLHF. Written as DNA, the CDR3 is TGTGCCAGCAGCTTAGAACGGGAAAATTCACCCCTCCACTTT.

This chain connects TRBV9 to TRBJ1-6, with a possible D match to TRBD1 (6 bases). The CDR3 runs 15 residues. Trimming pared 3 bases from V and 6 bases from J, leaving 13 bases between. CDR1 and CDR2 from the germline V gene are SGDLS and YYNGEE. CDR3 nucleotides: TGTGCCAGCAGCGAGCAGGGGTTTGGTAATTCACCCCTCCACTTT. This gives the protein CASSEQGFGNSPLHF.

V and J are TRBV19 and TRBJ1-2; tentatively, D is TRBD1 (6 bases). With 5 bases removed from V and 7 bases from J, the gap between germline ends came to 17 bases. The CDR3 loop spans 14 amino acids. Germline values: CDR1 LNHDA, CDR2 SQIVND (reference sequence). The CDR3 spells CASSDPSGAGGYTF. The CDR3, as DNA: TGTGCCAGTAGTGACCCCTCAGGGGCGGGTGGCTACACCTTC. Together with reference TRBV19 and TRBJ1-2, the CDR3 gives the full variable domain: DGGITQSPKYLFRKEGQNVTLSCEQNLNHDAMYWYRQDPGQGLRLIYYSQIVNDFQKGDIAEGYSVSREKKESFPLTVTSAQKNPTAFYLCASSDPSGAGGYTFGSGTRLTVV.

The chain employs TRBV29-1 and TRBJ2-3; 9 bases are shared with TRBD2. The CDR3 totals 17 residues. After removal of 1 base from V and 3 bases from J, the junction contained 11 bases not matched to a gene. Germline V lookup: CDR1 SQVTM, CDR2 ANQGSEA. CDR3 sequence: CSVEGVGAGGRTDTQYF. As DNA, the CDR3 is TGCAGCGTTGAAGGGGTCGGAGCGGGGGGCCGGACAGATACGCAGTATTTT.

This clone has only one observation. The chain links TRBV5-1 to TRBJ1-1; D is uncertain. The V end was cut by 0 bases, the J end by 5 bases, with 14 bases between. There are 15 residues in the CDR3. The germline gives CDR1 SGHRS, CDR2 YFSETQ. CDR3 coding DNA: TGCGCCAGCAGCTTGGTGTCCTTAGGAGGGACTGAAGCTTTCTTT. Amino acids: CASSLVSLGGTEAFF.

The chain is built from TRBV6-2 or TRBV6-3 and TRBJ2-5; perhaps TRBD2 as D (6 bases). The CDR3 consists of 14 residues. Germline loops: CDR1 MNHEY, CDR2 SVGEGT. Deletions cut 2 bases from V and 1 base from J, with 8 bases between. CDR3 nucleotides: TGTGCCAGCAGTTACGCGGGGCCCCAAGAGACCCAGTACTTC. Its protein is CASSYAGPQETQYF.

V gene TRBV28 combines with J gene TRBJ2-1; 9 positions agree with TRBD1. The CDR3 sequence is 15 residues long. J lost 6 bases, V lost 3 bases, and 6 bases had no gene match. Germline assignment: CDR1 MDHEN and CDR2 SYDVKM. The DNA for the CDR3 is TGTGCCAGCAGTTTGCGGGACAGGGCTTTCAATGAGCAGTTCTTC. Its translation is CASSLRDRAFNEQFF.

The gene calls are TRBV3-1 (or the pseudogene TRBV3-2) and TRBJ1-6, with D unclear. Trimming stripped 8 bases from V and 7 bases from J, with 15 bases between. Germline values: CDR1 LGHDT, CDR2 YNNKEL (reference sequence). The CDR3 covers 14 residues. The CDR3 loop is CASQFRSANSPLHF. For the CDR3, the DNA is TGTGCCAGCCAATTCCGCAGTGCAAATTCACCCCTCCACTTT.

This CDR3 is CASGRDNNYGYTF. The CDR3, as DNA: TGTGCCAGCGGCCGGGACAACAACTATGGCTACACCTTC. The chain couples TRBV9 to TRBJ1-2, with D maybe TRBD1 (6 bases). In germline, CDR1 is SGDLS, CDR2 YYNGEE. V was shortened by 7 bases and J by 2 bases, with 12 bases between the two germline ends. The CDR3 runs to 13 residues.

The chain has TRBV19 and TRBJ1-1; D remains ambiguous. Trimming took off 3 bases at V and 2 bases at J, with 10 bases between the two ends. CDR1 is LNHDA and CDR2 is SQIVND in the germline V gene (reference sequence). The CDR3 loop spans 14 amino acids. CDR3 bases: TGTGCCAGTAGTATCGCAGGAACAAACACTGAAGCTTTCTTT. Translating gives CASSIAGTNTEAFF.

The J gene is TRBJ1-2, the V gene TRBV11-2, with D possibly being TRBD1 (5 bases). The length of the CDR3 is 15 residues. Trimming removed 5 bases at V and 7 bases at J, with 20 bases between. Germline CDR1 reads SGHAT; CDR2 reads FQNNGV. The CDR3 DNA reads TGTGCCAGCAGCGCACTCCACCGAACGGGGGGTGGCTACACCTTC. It specifies CASSALHRTGGGYTF.

This sequence joins TRBV12-3 or TRBV12-4 and TRBJ2-1, with D hard to call. This CDR3 is built from 11 residues. V was cut by 3 bases and J by 10 bases, with 7 bases left in between. CDR3 amino acids: CASSLEREQFF. Written as DNA, the CDR3 is TGTGCCAGCAGTTTGGAGAGAGAGCAGTTCTTC.

Only one count was recorded for this clone. This rearrangement joins TRBV28 to TRBJ1-1; 7 bases match TRBD1. The CDR3 consists of 13 residues. V lost 7 bases, J lost 2 bases, and 4 bases stayed unmatched. CDR1 is MDHEN, CDR2 SYDVKM, per germline. CDR3 protein: CASIQGGNTEAFF. The CDR3 coding sequence is TGTGCCAGCATCCAGGGGGGCAACACTGAAGCTTTCTTT.

This sequence joins TRBV3-1 (or the pseudogene TRBV3-2) and TRBJ1-2; the match to TRBD1 covers 8 bases. Germline lookup yields CDR1 LGHDT and CDR2 YNNKEL (reference sequence). This CDR3 has 17 amino acids. Unmatched junction bases numbered 8, after V lost 0 bases and J lost 2 bases. The CDR3: CASSQESQGARNYGYTF. CDR3 DNA: TGTGCCAGCAGCCAAGAATCCCAGGGGGCAAGGAACTATGGCTACACCTTC.